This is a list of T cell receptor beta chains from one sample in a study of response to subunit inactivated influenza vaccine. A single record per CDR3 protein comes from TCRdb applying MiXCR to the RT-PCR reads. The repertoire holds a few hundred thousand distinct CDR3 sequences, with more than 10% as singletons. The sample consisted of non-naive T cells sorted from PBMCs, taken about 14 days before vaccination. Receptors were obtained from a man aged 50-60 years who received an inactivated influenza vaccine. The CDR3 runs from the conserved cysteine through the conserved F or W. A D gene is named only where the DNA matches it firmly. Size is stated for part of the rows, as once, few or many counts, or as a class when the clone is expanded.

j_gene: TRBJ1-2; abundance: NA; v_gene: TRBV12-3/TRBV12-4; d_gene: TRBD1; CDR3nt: TGTGCCAGCAGTCCAGGGACAGGGAGAGGACATGGCTACACCTTC; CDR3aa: CASSPGTGRGHGYTF
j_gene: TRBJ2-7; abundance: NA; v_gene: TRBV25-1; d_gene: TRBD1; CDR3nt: TGTGCCAGCGCCGGGACAGGGTTCCCCGAGCAGTACTTC; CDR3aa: CASAGTGFPEQYF
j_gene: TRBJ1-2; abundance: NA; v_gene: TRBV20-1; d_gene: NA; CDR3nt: TGCAGTGCTAGAGATAGGGGGTATGGCTACACCTTC; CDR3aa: CSARDRGYGYTF
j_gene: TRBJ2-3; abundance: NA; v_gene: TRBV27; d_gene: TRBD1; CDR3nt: TGTGCCAGCAGTCACGGACAGGGCACAGATACGCAGTATTTT; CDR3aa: CASSHGQGTDTQYF
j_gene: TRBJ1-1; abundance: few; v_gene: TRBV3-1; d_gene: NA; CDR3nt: TGTGCCAGCATCCCTGGGGGGTTCGGCGCTTTCTTT; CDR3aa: CASIPGGFGAFF
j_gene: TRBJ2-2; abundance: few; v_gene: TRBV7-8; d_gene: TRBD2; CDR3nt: TGTGCCAGCAGCTTACTAGCGGGGGGGGTGAACACCGGGGAGCTGTTTTTT; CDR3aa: CASSLLAGGVNTGELFF
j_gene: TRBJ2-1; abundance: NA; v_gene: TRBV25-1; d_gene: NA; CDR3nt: TGTGCCAGCATGCCGACCGGGACCAATGAGCAGTTCTTC; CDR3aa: CASMPTGTNEQFF
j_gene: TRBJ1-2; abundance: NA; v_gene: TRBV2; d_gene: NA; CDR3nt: TGTGCCAGCGTCGTAGGGGCTGATCTTTATGGCTACACCTTC; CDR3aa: CASVVGADLYGYTF
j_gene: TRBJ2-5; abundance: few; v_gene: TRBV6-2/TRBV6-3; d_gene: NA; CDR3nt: TGTGCCAGCTCACCACCCCAAGAGACCCAGTACTTC; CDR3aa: CASSPPQETQYF
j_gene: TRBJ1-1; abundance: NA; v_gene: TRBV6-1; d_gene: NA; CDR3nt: TGTGCCAGAAGCATTCAGGGTTTCAGGACTGAAGCTTTCTTT; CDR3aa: CARSIQGFRTEAFF
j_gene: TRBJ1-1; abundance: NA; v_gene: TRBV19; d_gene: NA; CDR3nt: TGTGCCAGTAGTATAGATCCGCGAATGAACGACAGAACGGGGGCTTTCTTT; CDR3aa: CASSIDPRMNDRTGAFF
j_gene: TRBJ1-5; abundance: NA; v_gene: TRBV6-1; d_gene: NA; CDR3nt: TGTGCCAGCAGTGAAGACAGTTTGGTGAGCAATCAGCCCCAGCATTTT; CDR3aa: CASSEDSLVSNQPQHF